Below are 9 T cell receptor beta chains sequenced from a single sample in a study of CD8 T cells in Susac syndrome. It was with random hexamers that roughly 0.45 to 1 ug RNA was reverse transcribed. TCRdb re-derived calls from the immunoSEQ multiplex PCR reads in MiXCR, one entry per CDR3 protein. Of about 200,000 distinct CDR3 sequences in the sample, about 96% were seen once. The sequenced sample was CD4+ T cells from PBMCs. All receptors derive from a human donor with multiple sclerosis.

The chain recombines TRBV12-3 or TRBV12-4 with TRBJ2-6; 9 nucleotides match TRBD2. This CDR3 is 17 amino acids long. Trimming removed 5 bases from V and 2 bases from J; junction bases left unmatched: 7. DNA of the CDR3: TGTGCCAGCAGTCGGGCGGGAGGGGTCCCTGGGGCCAACGTCCTGACTTTC. This gives the protein CASSRAGGVPGANVLTF.

The V call is TRBV20-1, the J call TRBJ2-1, with D possibly matching TRBD1 (6 bases). The CDR3 runs to 11 residues. Germline V gene lookup returns CDR1 DFQATT and CDR2 SNEGSKA (reference sequence). V lost 5 bases and J lost 9, with 11 bases in between. The CDR3 nucleotides read TGCAGTGCTGGGACACTTGGTGAGCAGTTCTTC. It yields the protein CSAGTLGEQFF.

In this sample, this clonotype turned up once. The rearrangement links TRBV5-6 to TRBJ2-7; D is unresolved. The CDR3 covers 15 residues. The germline V gene encodes CDR1 SGHDT and CDR2 YYEEEE. Deletions cut 4 bases from V and 1 base from J, with 15 bases between. For the CDR3, the DNA is TGTGCCAGCAGCGCGTACTGGTTGAAATCCTACGAGCAGTACTTC. This translates into CASSAYWLKSYEQYF.

CDR3 DNA sequence: TGCGCCAGCAGCCAAGATTTAAGTAGCTTTTACGGCTATGGCTACACCTTC. It yields the protein CASSQDLSSFYGYGYTF. This sequence joins TRBV4-1 and TRBJ1-2; D ambiguous. Germline V lookup: CDR1 MGHRA, CDR2 YSYEKL. V dropped 0 bases and J dropped 4 bases, with 18 bases sitting between them. The CDR3 sequence is 17 residues long.

The genes are TRBV12-3 or TRBV12-4 and TRBJ1-2, with D possibly being TRBD1 (5 bases). The CDR3 runs 15 residues. Deletions cut 3 bases from V and 4 bases from J, with 15 bases between. CDR3 sequence (DNA): TGTGCCAGCAGTTTCCTTACAGGAAACCTCTATGGCTACACCTTC. It is translated as CASSFLTGNLYGYTF.

The chain has TRBV20-1 and TRBJ2-2; TRBD2 might be the D (5 bases). This CDR3 is built from 14 residues. The V end was cut by 2 bases, the J end by 1 base, with 8 bases between. CDR1 and CDR2 from the germline V gene are DFQATT and SNEGSKA (reference sequence). CDR3 coding DNA: TGCAGTGCTAGATTGAGCGGGAACACCGGGGAGCTGTTTTTT. The encoded protein is CSARLSGNTGELFF.

As regards this clonotype: It is unclear where the CDR3 begins or ends on the DNA, so no DNA is shown, and the CDR3 is as TCRdb lists it. V usage is TRBV20-1 and J usage is TRBJ2-3; the D call TRBD1 from the table was never checked on the DNA. From its first to its last residue, the CDR3 has 13 amino acids. CDR1 DFQATT and CDR2 SNEGSKA come from the germline V gene (reference sequence). The CDR3 is CSARDAGLFWQYF.

The gene calls are TRBV4-2 and TRBJ2-1; 11 bases agree with TRBD2. Germline V gene data show CDR1 as LGHNA and CDR2 as YNFKEQ. The CDR3 totals 15 residues. J gave up 5 bases and V 0 bases, and 0 bases lay outside the gene matches. The CDR3 loop is CASSQDSGGDNEQFF. CDR3 bases: TGTGCCAGCAGCCAAGATAGCGGGGGGGACAATGAGCAGTTCTTC.

This clonotype was observed once. The chain recombines TRBV5-1 with TRBJ2-7; 13 nucleotides match TRBD2. Trimming took 0 bases from V and 0 from J; bases not matched to a gene: 3. The germline CDR1 and CDR2 sequences are SGHRS and YFSETQ. The length of the CDR3 is 17 residues. The CDR3 DNA reads TGCGCCAGCAGCTTGGGTGGACTAGCGGGGGACTCCTACGAGCAGTACTTC. It yields the protein CASSLGGLAGDSYEQYF.